This T cell receptor (beta chain) was identified during a study of T cells expressing NK-cell markers (dated by TCRdb to 2018 to 2021). For context, the study as a whole: In sorted CD3+CD56+NKG2C+, CD3+CD56+NKG2C- and CD3+CD56-NKG2C+ T-cell subsets from several donors, TCR beta-chain repertoires were profiled. Among the eight sequenced donors, only one was HCMV-seronegative, while the other seven were HCMV-seropositive. Randomly selected healthy volunteers, three men and five women, were used as the eight sequenced donors. Libraries were sequenced as 2 x 150 bp reads on Illumina HiSeq 2000/2500, MiSeq or NextSeq.

On the study overall, not on this receptor specifically: For about 6 donors, the dominant CD3+CD56+NKG2C+ clonotypes were among the top 10 CD8+ clonotypes and accounted for about 1.0-8% of CD8+ T cells. Those dominant clonotypes were again the most abundant among CD3+CD56-NKG2C+ cells in a few donors, at about 25-60.1%. Whether the expanded NKG2C-expressing T cell clones were specific for HCMV antigens was left unclear.

HCMV-specific IgG was detected in serum with a commercial ELISA kit to determine HCMV serostatus. Ficoll density gradient centrifugation was used to isolate peripheral blood mononuclear cells from blood. Sequencer: Illumina HiSeq 2000. TCR beta cDNA libraries were made by 5'RACE template switching that added a universal primer site and unique molecular identifiers. cDNA synthesis was primed from the TCR beta constant segment and was followed by two successive PCR amplification steps. Per the original workflow: Reads were demultiplexed and grouped by UMI with MIGEC, and clonotypes were assembled and quantified with MiTCR. To remove erroneous sequences, TCR cDNA sequences were retained only when supported by two or more reads. The tcR package was used for downstream repertoire analysis, and clonotypes were matched between fractions using CDR3 nucleotide sequence together with V segment. VDJmatch was used to annotate antigen specificity against VDJdb, with one amino acid substitution in CDR3 allowed. The reads were reprocessed in TCRdb, with one entry per CDR3 protein sequence and no accompanying DNA. The V and J calls here are based on TCRdb, not the publication. The sample table includes 20,000 to 25,000 distinct CDR3 sequences. The ten largest clones take up 50% to 60% of the sample.

Measured from the cysteine to the phenylalanine, the CDR3 is 13 residues long. DNA for this receptor is not on file. CDR1 and CDR2 (MNHEY, SMNVEV) derive from the germline V gene (reference sequence). Details on this clonotype: Its antigen target is currently unknown.

The source material was blood T cells: a sorted CD56 or NKG2C T cell subset, CD4+ or CD8+ T cells, or bulk PBMC T cells (not recorded which). This TCR derives from a man aged 18-69 years in good health. The chain uses TRBV27 and TRBJ2-7. The encoded CDR3 is CASSLSHGYEQYF.